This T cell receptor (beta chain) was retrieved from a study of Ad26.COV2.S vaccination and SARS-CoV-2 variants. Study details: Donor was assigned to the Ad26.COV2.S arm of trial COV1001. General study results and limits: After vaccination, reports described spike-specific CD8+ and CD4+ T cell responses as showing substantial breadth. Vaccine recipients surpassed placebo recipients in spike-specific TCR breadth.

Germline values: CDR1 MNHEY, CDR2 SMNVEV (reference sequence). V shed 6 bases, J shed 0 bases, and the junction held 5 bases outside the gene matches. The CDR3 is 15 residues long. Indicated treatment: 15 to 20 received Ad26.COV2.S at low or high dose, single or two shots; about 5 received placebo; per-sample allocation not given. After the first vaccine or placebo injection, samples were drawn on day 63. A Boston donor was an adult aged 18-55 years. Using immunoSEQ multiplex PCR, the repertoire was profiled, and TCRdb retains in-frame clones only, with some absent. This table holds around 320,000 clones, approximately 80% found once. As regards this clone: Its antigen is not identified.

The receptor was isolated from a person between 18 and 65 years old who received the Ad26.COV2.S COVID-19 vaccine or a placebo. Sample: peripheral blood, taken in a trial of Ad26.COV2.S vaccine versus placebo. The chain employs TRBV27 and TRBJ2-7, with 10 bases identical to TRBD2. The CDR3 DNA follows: TGTGCCAGCAGCCCCCTAGCGGGGGTCTCCTACGAGCAGTACTTC. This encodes CASSPLAGVSYEQYF.